The text below deals with one T cell receptor beta chain. Antigen: not known. The data derive from a study of shared clonotypes between healthy human individuals. Overall study: A donor's plate count was three for CD4 naive and three for CD4 memory; CD8 naive had two and CD8 memory one.

The donors, healthy adults who were HIV-negative, had experienced no recent acute infections or vaccinations. The assay was immunoSEQ multiplex PCR, and TCRdb's table has in-frame clones only and misses some. The repertoire holds about a million clones, approximately 76% seen once, with over 1.3% in the top ten. The study, taken as a whole, reports: In this cohort, only blood was sampled, and tissue repertoires likely differ.

J lost 5 bases, V lost 4 bases, and 5 bases had no gene match. Germline assignment: CDR1 LNHNV and CDR2 YYDKDF (reference sequence). CDR3 size: 14 residues. V usage is TRBV15 and J usage is TRBJ1-2, with 9 bases that match TRBD1. The TCR sequence derives from a man aged 18-30 years in good health. The sequenced sample was memory CD4+ T cells sorted from blood. As for subset: CD45RA-negative fraction. The CDR3 DNA is TGTGCCACCAGCACTAACAGGGGGCCATATGGCTACACCTTC. Protein: CATSTNRGPYGYTF.